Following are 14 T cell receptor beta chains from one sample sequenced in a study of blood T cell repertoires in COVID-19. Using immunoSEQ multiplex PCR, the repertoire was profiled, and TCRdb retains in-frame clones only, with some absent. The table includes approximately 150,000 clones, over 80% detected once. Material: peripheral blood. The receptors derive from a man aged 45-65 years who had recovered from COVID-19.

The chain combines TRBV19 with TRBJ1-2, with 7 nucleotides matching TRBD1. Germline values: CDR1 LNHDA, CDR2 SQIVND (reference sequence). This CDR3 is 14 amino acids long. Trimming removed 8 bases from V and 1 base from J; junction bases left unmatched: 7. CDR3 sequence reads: CASSVQGGNYGYTF. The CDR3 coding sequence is TGTGCCAGTTCCGTCCAGGGGGGTAACTATGGCTACACCTTC.

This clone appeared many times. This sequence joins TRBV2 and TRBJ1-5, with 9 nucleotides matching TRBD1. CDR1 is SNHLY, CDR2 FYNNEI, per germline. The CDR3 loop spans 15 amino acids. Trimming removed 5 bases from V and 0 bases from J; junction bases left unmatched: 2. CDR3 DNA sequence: TGTGCCAGCAGTCTGGACAGGGGTAGCAATCAGCCCCAGCATTTT. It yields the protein CASSLDRGSNQPQHF.

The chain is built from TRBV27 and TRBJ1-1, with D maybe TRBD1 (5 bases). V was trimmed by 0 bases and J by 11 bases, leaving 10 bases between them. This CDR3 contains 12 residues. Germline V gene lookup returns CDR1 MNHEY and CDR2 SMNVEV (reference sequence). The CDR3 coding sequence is TGTGCCAGCAGTTTATCGTCAGGGCGGGCTTTCTTT. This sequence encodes CASSLSSGRAFF.

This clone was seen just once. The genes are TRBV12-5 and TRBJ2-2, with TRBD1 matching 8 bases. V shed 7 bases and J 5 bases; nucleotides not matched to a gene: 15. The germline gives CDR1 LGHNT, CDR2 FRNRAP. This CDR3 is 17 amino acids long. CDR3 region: CASAPAPGQGWTGELFF. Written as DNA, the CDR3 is TGTGCTAGTGCCCCAGCCCCCGGACAGGGTTGGACCGGGGAGCTGTTTTTT.

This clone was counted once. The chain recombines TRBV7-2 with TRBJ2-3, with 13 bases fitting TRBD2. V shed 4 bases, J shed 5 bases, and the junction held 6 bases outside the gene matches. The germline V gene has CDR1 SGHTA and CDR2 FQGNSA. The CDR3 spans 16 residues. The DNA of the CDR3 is TGTGCCAGCAGCTCCCGACTAGCGGGGGGATTAGATACGCAGTATTTT. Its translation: CASSSRLAGGLDTQYF.

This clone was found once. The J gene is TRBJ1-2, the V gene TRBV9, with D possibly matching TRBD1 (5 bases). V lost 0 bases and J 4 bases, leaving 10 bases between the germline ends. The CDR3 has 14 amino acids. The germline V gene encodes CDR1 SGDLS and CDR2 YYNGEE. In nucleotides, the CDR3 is TGTGCCAGCAGCGTAGAGGAGGGGACCTATGGCTACACCTTC. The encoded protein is CASSVEEGTYGYTF.

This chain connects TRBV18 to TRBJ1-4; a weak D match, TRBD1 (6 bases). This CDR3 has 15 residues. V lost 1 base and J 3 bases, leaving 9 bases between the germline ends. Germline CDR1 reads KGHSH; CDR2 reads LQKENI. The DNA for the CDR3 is TGTGCCAGCTCACCACAGACAGGCCCTAATGAAAAACTGTTTTTT. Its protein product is CASSPQTGPNEKLFF.

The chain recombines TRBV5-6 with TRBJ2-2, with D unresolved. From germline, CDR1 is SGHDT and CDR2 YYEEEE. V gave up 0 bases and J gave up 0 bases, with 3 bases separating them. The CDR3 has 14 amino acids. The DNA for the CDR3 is TGTGCCAGCAGCTTGGCCGCGAACACCGGGGAGCTGTTTTTT. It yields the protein CASSLAANTGELFF.

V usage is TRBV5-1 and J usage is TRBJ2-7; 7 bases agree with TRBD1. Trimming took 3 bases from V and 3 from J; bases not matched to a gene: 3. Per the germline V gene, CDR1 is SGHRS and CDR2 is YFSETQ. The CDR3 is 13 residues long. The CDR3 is CASSSGQIYEQYF. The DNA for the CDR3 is TGCGCCAGCAGCTCGGGACAGATCTACGAGCAGTACTTC.

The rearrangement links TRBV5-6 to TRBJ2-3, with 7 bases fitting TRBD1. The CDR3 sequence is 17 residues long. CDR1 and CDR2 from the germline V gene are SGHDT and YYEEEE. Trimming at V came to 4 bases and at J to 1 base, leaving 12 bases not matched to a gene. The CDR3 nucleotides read TGTGCCAGCAGCGTGGGGCAGGGGGTATGGGGCACAGATACGCAGTATTTT. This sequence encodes CASSVGQGVWGTDTQYF.

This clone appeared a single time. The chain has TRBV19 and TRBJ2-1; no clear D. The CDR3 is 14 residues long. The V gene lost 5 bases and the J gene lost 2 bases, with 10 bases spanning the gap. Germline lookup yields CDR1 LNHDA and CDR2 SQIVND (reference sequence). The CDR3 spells CASSSGSAYNEQFF. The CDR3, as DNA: TGTGCCAGTAGTTCAGGTTCAGCCTACAATGAGCAGTTCTTC.

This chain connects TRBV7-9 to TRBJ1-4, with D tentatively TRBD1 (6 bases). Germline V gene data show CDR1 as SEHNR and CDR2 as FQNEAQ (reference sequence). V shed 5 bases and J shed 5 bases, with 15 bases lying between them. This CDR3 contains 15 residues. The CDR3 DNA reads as TGTGCCAGCAGCCCGATACAGGGAAAGAATGAAAAACTGTTTTTT. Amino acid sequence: CASSPIQGKNEKLFF.

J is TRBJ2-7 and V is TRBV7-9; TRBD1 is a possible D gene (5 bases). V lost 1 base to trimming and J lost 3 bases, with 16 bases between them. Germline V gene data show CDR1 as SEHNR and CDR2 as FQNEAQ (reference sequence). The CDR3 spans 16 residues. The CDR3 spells CASSLGIGRQIYEQYF. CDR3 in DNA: TGTGCCAGCAGCTTAGGAATTGGGCGACAGATCTACGAGCAGTACTTC.

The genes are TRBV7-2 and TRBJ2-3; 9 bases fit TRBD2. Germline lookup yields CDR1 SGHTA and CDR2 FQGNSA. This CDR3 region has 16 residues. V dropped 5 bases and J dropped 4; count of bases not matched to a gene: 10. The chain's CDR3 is CASSLFSGGDPDTQYF. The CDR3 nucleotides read TGTGCCAGCAGCCTTTTTAGCGGGGGAGACCCAGATACGCAGTATTTT.